Listed here are 10 T cell receptor beta chains from one sample, sequenced in a study of shared clonotypes between healthy human individuals. The protocol was immunoSEQ multiplex PCR, while the TCRdb copy is restricted to in-frame clones and leaves out a portion. This sample has about 480,000 clones; 75% to 80% occur once, and the top ten carry approximately 12%. Sample: PBMCs. These TCRs come from a woman in her forties in good health. Some clones in this sample may be carry-over from other donors' samples.

The rearrangement joins TRBV28 to TRBJ2-7; 7 bases align to TRBD2. Germline trimming cut 10 bases from V and 2 bases from J; bases unmatched to any gene: 8. This CDR3 is 13 amino acids long. CDR1 is MDHEN, CDR2 SYDVKM, per germline. DNA of the CDR3: TGTGCCACTTACCGGGAGGCCACCTACGAGCAGTACTTC. Translation gives CATYREATYEQYF. Filled out from reference TRBV28 and TRBJ2-7, the complete variable domain reads DVKVTQSSRYLVKRTGEKVFLECVQDMDHENMFWYRQDPGLGLRLIYFSYDVKMKEKGDIPEGYSVSREKKERFSLILESASTNQTSMYLCATYREATYEQYFGPGTRLTVT.

The CDR3 spells CASSLEGIPGNTIYF. The DNA for the CDR3 is TGTGCCAGCAGCTTAGAGGGCATACCTGGAAACACCATATATTTT. The rearrangement links TRBV7-8 to TRBJ1-3, with unresolved D. The length of the CDR3 is 15 residues. V lost 1 base, J lost 2 bases, and 9 bases lay in between. Germline V gene sequence: CDR1 SGHVS, CDR2 FQNEAQ.

The chain employs TRBV10-3 and TRBJ2-2; 10 nucleotides agree with TRBD2. This CDR3 region has 17 residues. Germline V gene sequence: CDR1 ENHRY, CDR2 SYGVKD. Unmatched junction bases numbered 11, after V lost 6 bases and J lost 4 bases. The CDR3 DNA follows: TGTGCCATCAGCACCTCCGGGACTAGCGCCGGCACCGGGGAGCTGTTTTTT. Amino acids: CAISTSGTSAGTGELFF.

The chain carries TRBV7-3 and TRBJ1-1, with 10 bases matching TRBD1. The CDR3 sequence is 14 residues long. Germline lookup yields CDR1 SGHTA and CDR2 FQGTGA. With 5 bases clipped from V and 5 bases from J, the junction kept 5 bases outside the gene matches. In DNA, the CDR3 is TGTGCCAGCAGCCCCGGACAGGGGGGTACTGAAGCTTTCTTT. It translates to CASSPGQGGTEAFF.

Comments on this clone: A read error may be the cause here, since a much bigger clone is one base away. This CDR3 is also generated by other DNA sequences in the sample. The chain links TRBV5-1 to TRBJ1-1, with unresolved D. Germline assignment: CDR1 SGHRS and CDR2 YFSETQ. The CDR3 runs 14 residues. The CDR3 here is CASSLGLYGTEAFF. CDR3 sequence (DNA): TGCGCTAGCAGCTTGGGTCTATATGGCACTGAAGCTTTCTTT. Together with reference TRBV5-1 and TRBJ1-1, the CDR3 gives the full variable domain: KAGVTQTPRYLIKTRGQQVTLSCSPISGHRSVSWYQQTPGQGLQFLFEYFSETQRNKGNFPGRFSGRQFSNSRSEMNVSTLELGDSALYLCASSLGLYGTEAFFGQGTRLTVV.

Note on this clone: The same CDR3 also results from other DNA sequences found in this sample. The V and J genes are TRBV15 and TRBJ2-7; TRBD1 matches at 9 bases. The CDR3 consists of 14 residues. CDR1 and CDR2 from the germline V gene are LNHNV and YYDKDF (reference sequence). Trimming cost V 3 bases and J 2 bases; bases outside gene matches: 2. This CDR3 reads CATSRDRGPYEQYF. CDR3 nucleotide sequence: TGTGCCACCAGCAGGGACAGGGGACCCTACGAGCAGTACTTC. The variable domain in full, with the rest retrieved from reference TRBV15 and TRBJ2-7, is DAMVIQNPRYQVTQFGKPVTLSCSQTLNHNVMYWYQQKSSQAPKLLFHYYDKDFNNEADTPDNFQSRRPNTSFCFLDIRSPGLGDTAMYLCATSRDRGPYEQYFGPGTRLTVT.

V is TRBV28 and J is TRBJ1-5; D is possibly TRBD1 (5 bases). Germline V gives CDR1 MDHEN, CDR2 SYDVKM. V dropped 6 bases and J dropped 5 bases, with 17 bases sitting between them. The CDR3 is 15 residues long. The CDR3 is CASRPMGGWDQPQHF. CDR3 in DNA: TGTGCCAGCAGGCCGATGGGGGGATGGGATCAGCCCCAGCATTTT. Based on the CDR3 plus reference TRBV28 and TRBJ1-5, the full variable domain is DVKVTQSSRYLVKRTGEKVFLECVQDMDHENMFWYRQDPGLGLRLIYFSYDVKMKEKGDIPEGYSVSREKKERFSLILESASTNQTSMYLCASRPMGGWDQPQHFGDGTRLSIL.

As for this clone: A read error may account for a junction end that differs from germline. This chain connects TRBV28 to TRBJ2-7, with D perhaps being TRBD1 or TRBD2 (5 bases each). The CDR3 covers 13 residues. CDR1 is MDHEN, CDR2 SYDVKM, per germline. In nucleotides, the CDR3 is TGTGCCAGCAGTTCCGGGACGCCAGGCGAGCAGTGCTTC. It encodes CASSSGTPGEQCF.

This clone was detected a few times. The CDR3 reads CASSFENVYNEQFF. The CDR3 DNA is TGCGCCAGCAGCTTCGAGAATGTCTACAATGAGCAGTTCTTC. The chain joins TRBV5-1 to TRBJ2-1, with D hard to call. V was shortened by 2 bases and J by 3 bases, with 9 bases between the two germline ends. The CDR3 runs 14 residues. Looked up from germline, CDR1 is SGHRS and CDR2 is YFSETQ.

This clone came up many times. V and J are TRBV29-1 and TRBJ1-5, with a weak D call TRBD1 (6 bases). Germline CDR1 reads SQVTM; CDR2 reads ANQGSEA. The CDR3 spans 13 residues. The ends were cut back, 4 bases at V and 4 bases at J, with 11 bases in the middle. In DNA, the CDR3 is TGCAGCGTTGCCCAGGGGCCAAATCAGCCCCAGCATTTT. Protein sequence: CSVAQGPNQPQHF.